The clone carrying this T cell receptor beta chain was seen many times. The antigen remains unidentified. The sample originates from a study of T-cell reconstitution after alpha-beta-depleted transplantation in children. Study results and limitations: T-cell counts and diversity at one year following transplant were attributed mainly to newly produced T cells. Certain patients had high TCRbeta diversity at day 60, and it came from recipient T cells and thymic progenitors that survived. Roughly two months post-transplant, alpha-beta T cells reportedly originated from several hundred graft clones that had expanded.

The CDR3 has 12 residues. The V gene lost 6 bases and the J gene lost 11 bases, with 15 bases spanning the gap. Germline V gene data show CDR1 as MNHEY and CDR2 as SVGAGI. TCRbeta library construction was performed incorporating unique molecular identifiers. MiXCR, applied by TCRdb to the PCR reads, yields one record per CDR3 protein. This sample yields around 270,000 distinct CDR3 sequences, of which just over 7.5% are seen a single time; approximately 9.6% belongs to the top ten. Sample: peripheral blood, taken 360 days after TCRalphabeta/CD19-depleted stem cell transplant. The rearrangement links TRBV6-5 to TRBJ2-3; possible D gene TRBD1, 7 bases. The TCR sequence derives from a female patient between 2 and 15 years old who had a stem cell transplant for Fanconi anemia, so the T cells may come from the graft donor. CDR3 sequence reads: CASSRRGTVQYF. Here the CDR3 DNA reads TGTGCCAGCAGCCGGAGGGGGACAGTGCAGTATTTT.